What follows is one T cell receptor (beta chain) and its context. Its antigen is unknown. The source of the sample is a study of cytomegalovirus exposure and HLA in healthy donors. Healthy bone marrow donors formed the donor group. The CDR3 covers 17 residues. V shed 6 bases and J 1 base; nucleotides not matched to a gene: 10. Germline-derived CDR1 and CDR2 are SEHNR and FQNEAQ (reference sequence). Study conclusions and caveats: In an earlier analysis, productive rearrangement rates for most beta V segments clustered near 87% or 30%.

PCR involved 60 Vbeta and 13 Jbeta primers. The table came from immunoSEQ multiplex PCR; TCRdb's copy has only in-frame clones and leaves some out. This sample yields 150,000 to 200,000 clones, of which 75% to 90% are seen a single time; 1% belongs to the top ten. The sequence was obtained from a boy aged 2 to 10 in good health and CMV-seronegative. The chain combines TRBV7-9 with TRBJ2-5; TRBD1 agrees at 11 bases. The sequencing sample was made of PBMCs. CDR3 protein: CASRPWTGGNTQETQYF. In DNA, the CDR3 is TGTGCCAGCAGACCTTGGACAGGGGGCAATACCCAAGAGACCCAGTACTTC.